The 23 T cell receptor beta chains reported below all come from one sample, sequenced in a study of blood T cell repertoires in COVID-19. Sequencing was performed with immunoSEQ multiplex PCR; in TCRdb, only in-frame clones are kept and a portion is missing. The profile covers approximately 150,000 clones, with approximately 86% appearing a single time and roughly 20% taken by the ten largest. The sequencing input was PBMCs or T cells enriched from blood (not recorded which). The receptors derive from a man aged 55 to 70 who had recovered from COVID-19.

The genes are TRBV4-2 and TRBJ2-3; D unclear. CDR3 length equals 14 residues. The germline CDR1 and CDR2 sequences are LGHNA and YNFKEQ. Trimming took off 2 bases at V and 4 bases at J, with 10 bases between the two ends. The CDR3 region has the DNA TGTGCCAGCAGCCAAACAAGAAGCGCAGATACGCAGTATTTT. The encoded protein is CASSQTRSADTQYF.

This clone has a single count. This chain joins TRBV9 and TRBJ2-1, with 13 bases matching TRBD2. The CDR3 sequence is 15 residues long. Looked up from germline, CDR1 is SGDLS and CDR2 is YYNGEE. J was trimmed by 6 bases and V by 3 bases; bases with no gene match: 3. The CDR3 here is CASSARTSGSNEQFF. The CDR3 DNA sequence: TGTGCCAGCAGCGCCAGGACTAGCGGGAGCAATGAGCAGTTCTTC. Drawing the rest from reference TRBV9 and TRBJ2-1, the complete variable domain is DSGVTQTPKHLITATGQRVTLRCSPRSGDLSVYWYQQSLDQGLQFLIQYYNGEERAKGNILERFSAQQFPDLHSELNLSSLELGDSALYFCASSARTSGSNEQFFGPGTRLTVL.

The chain has TRBV20-1 and TRBJ1-2, with TRBD1 as a possible D gene (6 bases). The CDR3 runs 11 residues. Trimming shortened V by 4 bases and J by 7 bases, and 10 bases separated the two germline ends. Germline CDR1 DFQATT, CDR2 SNEGSKA (reference sequence). In DNA, the CDR3 is TGCAGTGCTATCCAGACAGGTGGCTACACCTTC. Translation gives CSAIQTGGYTF.

The chain employs TRBV5-4 and TRBJ2-1; D is perhaps TRBD2 (7 bases). V lost 4 bases, J lost 5 bases, and 22 bases lay in between. The CDR3 totals 17 residues. Germline values: CDR1 SGHNT, CDR2 YYREEE (reference sequence). The CDR3 bases are TGTGCCAGCAGCAGGAGGGAGGGGGTCTTAAGAGACAATGAGCAGTTCTTC. This codes for CASSRREGVLRDNEQFF.

This chain links TRBV7-9 with TRBJ2-1, with TRBD2 as a possible D gene (6 bases). The length of the CDR3 is 15 residues. Trimming took off 4 bases at V and 0 bases at J, with 10 bases between the two ends. The V gene's germline CDR1 is SEHNR and CDR2 FQNEAQ (reference sequence). The CDR3 coding sequence is TGTGCCAGCAGCTATACCGGGGGCTCCTACAATGAGCAGTTCTTC. The encoded protein is CASSYTGGSYNEQFF.

The J gene is TRBJ2-6, the V gene TRBV19, with 8 bases matching TRBD2. The trim removed 6 bases at V and 6 bases at J, leaving 4 bases unmatched. The CDR3 is 14 amino acids. Germline CDR1 reads LNHDA; CDR2 reads SQIVND (reference sequence). The CDR3 bases are TGTGCCAGTAGCCCGGGGGGGGTGGCCAACGTCCTGACTTTC. Translating it yields CASSPGGVANVLTF.

V is TRBV13 and J is TRBJ1-5, with 8 bases identical to TRBD1. The trim removed 4 bases at V and 2 bases at J, leaving 7 bases unmatched. This CDR3 is built from 16 residues. The germline V gene has CDR1 PRHDT and CDR2 FYEKMQ (reference sequence). The CDR3 DNA sequence: TGTGCCAGCAGCTATAATGGACAGGGCGGCAATCAGCCCCAGCATTTT. As protein: CASSYNGQGGNQPQHF.

This clone was detected only a few times. The chain recombines TRBV19 with TRBJ2-2; no definite D call. The CDR3 contains 14 residues. The V gene lost 5 bases and the J gene lost 0 bases, with 7 bases spanning the gap. Per the germline V gene, CDR1 is LNHDA and CDR2 is SQIVND (reference sequence). DNA of the CDR3: TGTGCCAGTAGTCCCTTATCGAACACCGGGGAGCTGTTTTTT. This translates into CASSPLSNTGELFF.

As regards this clone: Other nucleotide sequences from this sample produce the same CDR3. The rearrangement joins TRBV7-9 to TRBJ1-5; 8 positions match TRBD1. Losses at the gene ends were 6 bases for V and 5 bases for J; bases not matched to a gene: 3. The CDR3 spans 13 residues. The germline gives CDR1 SEHNR, CDR2 FQNEAQ (reference sequence). The CDR3, as DNA: TGTGCCAGCAGTTCGACAGGGGATCAGCCCCAGCATTTT. Translated, it gives CASSSTGDQPQHF.

The chain combines TRBV4-1 with TRBJ2-7; 11 bases match TRBD1. V was pared by 5 bases and J by 0 bases, with 3 bases of the junction left unmatched. This CDR3 has 15 residues. CDR1 and CDR2 (germline): MGHRA, YSYEKL. CDR3 DNA: TGCGCCAGCAGCTCGGGACAGGGGGGCTCCTACGAGCAGTACTTC. This gives the protein CASSSGQGGSYEQYF.

The chain links TRBV15 to TRBJ1-3; 8 nucleotides line up with TRBD1. The V gene's germline CDR1 is LNHNV and CDR2 YYDKDF (reference sequence). V lost 6 bases and J lost 4; bases outside the gene matches: 5. The CDR3 contains 14 residues. DNA of the CDR3: TGTGCCACCAGACAGGGGGGAACGGGAAACACCATATATTTT. Protein product: CATRQGGTGNTIYF.

The V and J genes are TRBV6-1 and TRBJ2-7, with unresolved D. Trimming took off 0 bases at V and 3 bases at J, with 9 bases between the two ends. Germline-derived CDR1 and CDR2 are MNHNS and SASEGT. The CDR3 sequence is 14 residues long. The CDR3 DNA is TGTGCCAGCAGTGAAGCGCGAGGTTTCTACGAGCAGTACTTC. Residues: CASSEARGFYEQYF.

The table lists this clone with a few counts. This CDR3 is CASSYAGDTGGYTF. CDR3 bases: TGTGCCAGCAGTTACGCGGGGGACACCGGTGGCTACACCTTC. The chain uses TRBV6-5 and TRBJ1-2; D perhaps matches TRBD1 (6 bases). The CDR3 consists of 14 residues. Deletions cut 2 bases from V and 7 bases from J, with 14 bases between. Germline values: CDR1 MNHEY, CDR2 SVGAGI.

The chain employs TRBV27 and TRBJ2-1; the match to TRBD1 covers 9 bases. This CDR3 is built from 15 residues. The V and J ends lost 2 bases and 3 bases, in that order; junction bases with no gene match: 2. CDR1 and CDR2 from the germline V gene are MNHEY and SMNVEV (reference sequence). The CDR3 nucleotides are TGTGCCAGCAGTTTAGAGGGACAGGGCTACAATGAGCAGTTCTTC. Translating gives CASSLEGQGYNEQFF.

V usage is TRBV5-4 and J usage is TRBJ2-6; no definite D call. The CDR3 totals 15 residues. Germline V gives CDR1 SGHNT, CDR2 YYREEE (reference sequence). Trimming took off 4 bases at V and 0 bases at J, with 8 bases between the two ends. CDR3 residues: CASSPSVSGANVLTF. The CDR3 bases are TGTGCCAGCAGCCCAAGCGTCTCTGGGGCCAACGTCCTGACTTTC.

This sequence joins TRBV6-4 and TRBJ2-1, with unresolved D. The V end lost 6 bases, the J end lost 0 bases, and 9 bases lay between the germline ends. Per germline, CDR1 MRHNA and CDR2 SNTAGT. The CDR3 is 14 amino acids. The CDR3 here is CASRVSSSYNEQFF. CDR3 in DNA: TGTGCCAGCAGAGTGTCCAGCTCCTACAATGAGCAGTTCTTC.

This clone has only one observation. This rearrangement joins TRBV5-1 to TRBJ1-1; tentatively, D is TRBD1 (5 bases). Germline V CDR1 and CDR2: SGHRS, YFSETQ. This CDR3 region has 14 residues. The V end lost 3 bases, the J end lost 5 bases, and 14 bases lay between the germline ends. The CDR3 DNA follows: TGCGCCAGCAGCTCCGTGGGGGGAAGAACTGAAGCTTTCTTT. Its translation is CASSSVGGRTEAFF.

This chain connects TRBV5-4 to TRBJ2-5; D is possibly TRBD1 (6 bases). This CDR3 has 13 amino acids. Germline V lookup: CDR1 SGHNT, CDR2 YYREEE (reference sequence). V shed 4 bases and J shed 2 bases, with 9 bases lying between them. The CDR3 protein is CASSITGQETQYF. CDR3 in DNA: TGTGCCAGCAGCATAACAGGGCAAGAGACCCAGTACTTC.

V is TRBV11-1 and J is TRBJ1-1; D not resolved. Looked up from germline, CDR1 is SGHAT and CDR2 is FQDESV (reference sequence). The CDR3 is made up of 12 amino acids. Trimming stripped 4 bases from V and 5 bases from J, with 8 bases between. CDR3 coding DNA: TGTGCCAGCAGCTACGGGGAAACTGAAGCTTTCTTT. It codes for CASSYGETEAFF.

Only a few counts were recorded for this clone. The rearrangement joins TRBV6-5 to TRBJ2-7, with D maybe TRBD2 (6 bases). CDR1 and CDR2 (germline): MNHEY, SVGAGI. The CDR3 length is 14 residues. The ends were cut back, 6 bases at V and 0 bases at J, with 12 bases in the middle. The CDR3 DNA sequence: TGTGCCAGCAGGAGGGACTTGAGCTCCTACGAGCAGTACTTC. It yields the protein CASRRDLSSYEQYF.

The chain combines TRBV7-9 with TRBJ1-5, with 7 bases fitting TRBD1. J gave up 3 bases and V 5 bases, and 4 bases lay outside the gene matches. Germline lookup yields CDR1 SEHNR and CDR2 FQNEAQ (reference sequence). CDR3 length equals 14 residues. CDR3 DNA sequence: TGTGCCAGCAGCGGGGGACAGTCCAATCAGCCCCAGCATTTT. Amino acids: CASSGGQSNQPQHF.

The chain links TRBV6-5 to TRBJ1-1; 7 positions match TRBD1. The CDR3 is 13 residues long. Germline CDR1 is MNHEY and CDR2 is SVGAGI. With 2 bases clipped from V and 10 bases from J, the junction kept 7 bases outside the gene matches. CDR3 sequence: CASSYDSDRAAFF. CDR3 sequence (DNA): TGTGCCAGCAGTTACGACTCCGACAGGGCAGCTTTCTTT.

The chain is built from TRBV6-5 and TRBJ1-2; possible D gene TRBD1, 6 bases. The CDR3 spans 14 residues. V lost 6 bases and J 5 bases, leaving 16 bases between the germline ends. The germline CDR1 and CDR2 sequences are MNHEY and SVGAGI. The CDR3 is CASRQGPAVYGYTF. The DNA for the CDR3 is TGTGCCAGCAGGCAGGGGCCTGCAGTGTATGGCTACACCTTC.